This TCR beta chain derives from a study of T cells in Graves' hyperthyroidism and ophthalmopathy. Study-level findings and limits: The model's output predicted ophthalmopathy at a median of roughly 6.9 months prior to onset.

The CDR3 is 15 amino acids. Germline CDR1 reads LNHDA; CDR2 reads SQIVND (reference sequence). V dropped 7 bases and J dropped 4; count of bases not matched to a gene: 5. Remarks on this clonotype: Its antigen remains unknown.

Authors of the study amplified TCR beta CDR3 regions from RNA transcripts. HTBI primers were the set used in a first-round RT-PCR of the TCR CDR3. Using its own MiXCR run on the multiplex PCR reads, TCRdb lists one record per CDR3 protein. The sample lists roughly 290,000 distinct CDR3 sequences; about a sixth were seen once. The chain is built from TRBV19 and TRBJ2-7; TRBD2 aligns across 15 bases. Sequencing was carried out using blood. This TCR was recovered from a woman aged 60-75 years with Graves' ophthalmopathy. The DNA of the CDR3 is TGTGCCAGTAACCCGGGACTAGCGGGAGGATACGAGCAGTACTTC. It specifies CASNPGLAGGYEQYF.